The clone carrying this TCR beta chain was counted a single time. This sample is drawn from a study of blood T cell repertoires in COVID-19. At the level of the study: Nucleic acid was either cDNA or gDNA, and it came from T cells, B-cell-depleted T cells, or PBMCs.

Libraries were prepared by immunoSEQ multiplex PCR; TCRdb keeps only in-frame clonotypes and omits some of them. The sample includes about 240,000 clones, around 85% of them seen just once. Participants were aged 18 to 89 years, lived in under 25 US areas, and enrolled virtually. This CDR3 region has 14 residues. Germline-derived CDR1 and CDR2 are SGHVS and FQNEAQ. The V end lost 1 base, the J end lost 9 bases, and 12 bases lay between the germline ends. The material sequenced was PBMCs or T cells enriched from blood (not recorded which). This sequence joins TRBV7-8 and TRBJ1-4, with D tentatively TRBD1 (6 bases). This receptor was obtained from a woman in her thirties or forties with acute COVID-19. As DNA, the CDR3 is TGTGCCAGCAGCTTAGGGGGGGGCGGGCAAAAACTGTTTTTT. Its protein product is CASSLGGGGQKLFF. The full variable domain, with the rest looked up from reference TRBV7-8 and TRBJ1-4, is GAGVSQSPRYKVAKRGQDVALRCDPISGHVSLFWYQQALGQGPEFLTYFQNEAQLDKSGLPSDRFFAERPEGSVSTLKIQRTQQEDSAVYLCASSLGGGGQKLFFGSGTQLSVL.